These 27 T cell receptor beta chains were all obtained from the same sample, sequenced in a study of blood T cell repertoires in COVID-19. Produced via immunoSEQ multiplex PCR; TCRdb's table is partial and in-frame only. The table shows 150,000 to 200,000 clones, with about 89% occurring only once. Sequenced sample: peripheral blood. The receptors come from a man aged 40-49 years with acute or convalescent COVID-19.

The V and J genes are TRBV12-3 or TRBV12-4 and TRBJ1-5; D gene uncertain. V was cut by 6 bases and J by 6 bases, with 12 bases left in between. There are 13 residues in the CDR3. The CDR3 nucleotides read TGTGCCAGCAGCTTAACACGGAGTCAGCCCCAGCATTTT. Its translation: CASSLTRSQPQHF.

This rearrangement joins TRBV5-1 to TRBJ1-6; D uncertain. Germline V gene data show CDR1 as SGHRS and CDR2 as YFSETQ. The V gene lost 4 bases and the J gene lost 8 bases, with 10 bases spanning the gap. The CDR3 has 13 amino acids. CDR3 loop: CASSADIYSPLHF. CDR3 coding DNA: TGCGCCAGCAGCGCCGACATTTATTCACCCCTCCACTTT.

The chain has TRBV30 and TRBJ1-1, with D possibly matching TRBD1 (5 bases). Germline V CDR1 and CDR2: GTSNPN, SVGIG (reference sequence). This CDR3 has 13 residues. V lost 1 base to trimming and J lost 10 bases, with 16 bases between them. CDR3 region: CAWSGHGGYAAFF. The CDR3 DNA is TGTGCCTGGAGTGGTCACGGGGGTTACGCAGCTTTCTTT. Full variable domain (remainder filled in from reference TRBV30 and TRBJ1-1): SQTIHQWPATLVQPVGSPLSLECTVEGTSNPNLYWYRQAAGRGLQLLFYSVGIGQISSEVPQNLSASRPQDRQFILSSKKLLLSDSGFYLCAWSGHGGYAAFFGQGTRLTVV.

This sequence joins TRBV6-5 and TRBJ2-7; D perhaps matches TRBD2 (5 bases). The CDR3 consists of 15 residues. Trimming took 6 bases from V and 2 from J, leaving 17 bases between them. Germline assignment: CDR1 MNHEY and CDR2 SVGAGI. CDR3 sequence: CASSEFTRVTYEQYF. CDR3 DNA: TGTGCCAGCAGCGAGTTCACGCGGGTGACCTACGAGCAGTACTTC.

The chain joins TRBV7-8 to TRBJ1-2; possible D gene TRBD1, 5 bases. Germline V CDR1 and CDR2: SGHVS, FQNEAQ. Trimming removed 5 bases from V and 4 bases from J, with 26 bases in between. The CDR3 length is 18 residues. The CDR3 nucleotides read TGTGCCAGCAGCCGGGGCCGGCCACCCCCAGCGGGGTTCTATGGCTACACCTTC. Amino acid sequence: CASSRGRPPPAGFYGYTF.

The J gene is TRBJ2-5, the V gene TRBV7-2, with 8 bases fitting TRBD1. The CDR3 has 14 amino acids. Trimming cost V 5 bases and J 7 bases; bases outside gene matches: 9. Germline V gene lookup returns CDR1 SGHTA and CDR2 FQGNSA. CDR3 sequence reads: CASSPRQGPGTQYF. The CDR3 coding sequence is TGTGCCAGCAGCCCTCGACAGGGGCCGGGGACCCAGTACTTC.

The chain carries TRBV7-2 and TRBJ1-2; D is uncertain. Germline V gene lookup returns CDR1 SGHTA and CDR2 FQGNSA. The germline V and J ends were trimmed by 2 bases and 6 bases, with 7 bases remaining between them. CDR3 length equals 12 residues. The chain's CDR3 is CASSLTRDGYTF. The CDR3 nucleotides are TGTGCCAGCAGCTTAACGAGGGATGGCTACACCTTC. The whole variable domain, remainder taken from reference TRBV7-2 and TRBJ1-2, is GAGVSQSPSNKVTEKGKDVELRCDPISGHTALYWYRQSLGQGLEFLIYFQGNSAPDKSGLPSDRFSAERTGGSVSTLTIQRTQQEDSAVYLCASSLTRDGYTFGSGTRLTVV.

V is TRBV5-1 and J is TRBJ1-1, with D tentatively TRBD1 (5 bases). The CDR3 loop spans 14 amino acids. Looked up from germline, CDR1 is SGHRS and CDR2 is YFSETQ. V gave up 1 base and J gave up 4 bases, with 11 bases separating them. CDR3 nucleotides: TGCGCCAGCAGCTTGATAGGGGTCAGCACTGAAGCTTTCTTT. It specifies CASSLIGVSTEAFF.

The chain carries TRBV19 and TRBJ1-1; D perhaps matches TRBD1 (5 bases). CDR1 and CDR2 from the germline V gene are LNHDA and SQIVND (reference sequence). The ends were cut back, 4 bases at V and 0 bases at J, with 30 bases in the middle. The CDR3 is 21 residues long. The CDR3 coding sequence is TGTGCCAGTAGTACACAAACCCCAAACAGGCTCGGGTGGAATGTGAACACTGAAGCTTTCTTT. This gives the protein CASSTQTPNRLGWNVNTEAFF.

CDR3 residues: CASSLAPGGGEKLFF. CDR3 DNA: TGTGCCAGCAGCTTGGCCCCCGGCGGGGGTGAAAAACTGTTTTTT. This chain joins TRBV5-8 and TRBJ1-4; a weak D match, TRBD1 (5 bases). The CDR3 length is 15 residues. Per germline, CDR1 SGHTS and CDR2 YDEGEE. Trimming removed 0 bases from V and 7 bases from J, with 13 bases in between.

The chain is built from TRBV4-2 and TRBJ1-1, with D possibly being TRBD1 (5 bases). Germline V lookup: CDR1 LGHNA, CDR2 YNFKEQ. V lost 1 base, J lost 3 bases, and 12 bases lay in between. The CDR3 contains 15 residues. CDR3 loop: CASSQGVGGDTEAFF. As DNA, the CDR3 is TGTGCCAGCAGCCAAGGAGTTGGGGGGGACACTGAAGCTTTCTTT.

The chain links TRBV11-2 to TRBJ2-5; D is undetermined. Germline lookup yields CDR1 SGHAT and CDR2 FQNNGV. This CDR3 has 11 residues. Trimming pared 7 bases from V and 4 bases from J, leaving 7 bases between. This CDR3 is CASTPGETQYF. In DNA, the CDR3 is TGTGCCAGCACCCCAGGAGAGACCCAGTACTTC.

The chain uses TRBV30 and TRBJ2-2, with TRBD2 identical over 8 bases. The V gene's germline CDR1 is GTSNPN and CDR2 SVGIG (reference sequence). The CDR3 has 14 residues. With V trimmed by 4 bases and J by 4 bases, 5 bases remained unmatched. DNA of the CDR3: TGTGCCTGGAAGCGGGGGCCATTCACCGGGGAGCTGTTTTTT. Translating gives CAWKRGPFTGELFF.

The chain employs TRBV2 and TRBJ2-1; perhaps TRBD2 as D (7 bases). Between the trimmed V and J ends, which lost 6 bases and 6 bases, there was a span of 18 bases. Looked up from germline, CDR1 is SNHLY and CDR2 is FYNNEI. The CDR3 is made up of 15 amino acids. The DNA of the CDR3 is TGTGCCAGCAGCCCCGAGCAGGGGAGGGGCAATGAGCAGTTCTTC. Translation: CASSPEQGRGNEQFF.

The CDR3 region is CASSLGGRGTEAFF. The CDR3 DNA reads as TGTGCCAGCAGTTTAGGTGGCAGGGGGACTGAAGCTTTCTTT. J is TRBJ1-1 and V is TRBV27, with TRBD1 identical over 7 bases. CDR1 MNHEY and CDR2 SMNVEV come from the germline V gene (reference sequence). Losses at the gene ends were 2 bases for V and 5 bases for J; bases not matched to a gene: 5. This CDR3 comprises 14 residues.

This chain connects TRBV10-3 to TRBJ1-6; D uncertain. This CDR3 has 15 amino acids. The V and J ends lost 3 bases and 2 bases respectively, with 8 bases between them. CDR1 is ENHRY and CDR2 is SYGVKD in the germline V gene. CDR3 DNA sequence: TGTGCCATCAGTGACGGAGGGACCTATAATTCACCCCTCCACTTT. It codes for CAISDGGTYNSPLHF.

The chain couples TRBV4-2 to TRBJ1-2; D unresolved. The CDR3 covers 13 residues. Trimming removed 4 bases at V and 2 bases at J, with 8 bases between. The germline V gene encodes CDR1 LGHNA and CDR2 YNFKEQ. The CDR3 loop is CASSPGTNYGYTF. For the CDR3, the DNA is TGTGCCAGCAGCCCGGGAACCAACTATGGCTACACCTTC.

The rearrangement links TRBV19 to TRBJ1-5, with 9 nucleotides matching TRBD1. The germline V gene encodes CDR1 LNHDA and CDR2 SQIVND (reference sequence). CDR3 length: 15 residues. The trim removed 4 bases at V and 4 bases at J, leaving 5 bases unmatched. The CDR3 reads CASSSTGGRNQPQHF. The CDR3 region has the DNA TGTGCCAGTAGTAGCACAGGGGGCAGAAATCAGCCCCAGCATTTT.

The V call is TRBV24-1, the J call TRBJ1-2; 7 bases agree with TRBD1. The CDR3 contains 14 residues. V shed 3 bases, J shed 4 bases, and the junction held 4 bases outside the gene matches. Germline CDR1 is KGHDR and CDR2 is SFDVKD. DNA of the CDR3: TGTGCCACCAGTGATGACGACAGGGCCTATGGCTACACCTTC. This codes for CATSDDDRAYGYTF.

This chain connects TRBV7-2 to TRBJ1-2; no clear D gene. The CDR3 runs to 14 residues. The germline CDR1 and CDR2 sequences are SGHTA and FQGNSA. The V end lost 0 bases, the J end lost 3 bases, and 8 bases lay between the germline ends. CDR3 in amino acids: CASSLAEGDYGYTF. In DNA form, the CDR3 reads TGTGCCAGCAGCTTAGCGGAGGGAGACTATGGCTACACCTTC.

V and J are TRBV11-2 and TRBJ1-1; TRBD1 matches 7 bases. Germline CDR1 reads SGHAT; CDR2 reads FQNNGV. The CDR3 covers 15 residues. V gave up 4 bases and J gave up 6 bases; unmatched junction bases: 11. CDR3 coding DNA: TGTGCCAGCAGCTCAATACCGGGACAGCTCGCTGAAGCTTTCTTT. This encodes CASSSIPGQLAEAFF. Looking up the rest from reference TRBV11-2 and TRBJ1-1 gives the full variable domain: EAGVAQSPRYKIIEKRQSVAFWCNPISGHATLYWYQQILGQGPKLLIQFQNNGVVDDSQLPKDRFSAERLKGVDSTLKIQPAKLEDSAVYLCASSSIPGQLAEAFFGQGTRLTVV.

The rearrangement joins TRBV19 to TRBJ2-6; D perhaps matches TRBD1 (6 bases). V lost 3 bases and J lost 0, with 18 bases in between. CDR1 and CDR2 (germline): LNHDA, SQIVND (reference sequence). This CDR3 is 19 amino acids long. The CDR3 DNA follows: TGTGCCAGTAGTATTCTGGGGGCAGGAGGTTCCTCTGGGGCCAACGTCCTGACTTTC. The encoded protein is CASSILGAGGSSGANVLTF.

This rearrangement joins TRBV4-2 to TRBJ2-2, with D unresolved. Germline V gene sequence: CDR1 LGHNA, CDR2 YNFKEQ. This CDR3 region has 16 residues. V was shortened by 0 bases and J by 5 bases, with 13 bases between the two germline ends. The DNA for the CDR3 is TGTGCCAGCAGCCAAGACCCTGCGCCCAAGACCGGGGAGCTGTTTTTT. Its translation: CASSQDPAPKTGELFF.

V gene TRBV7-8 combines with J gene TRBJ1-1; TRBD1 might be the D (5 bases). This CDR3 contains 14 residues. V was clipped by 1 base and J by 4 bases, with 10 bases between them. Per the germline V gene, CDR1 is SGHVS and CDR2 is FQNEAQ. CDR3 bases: TGTGCCAGCAGCTTAGACGGGGGGAGCACTGAAGCTTTCTTT. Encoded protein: CASSLDGGSTEAFF.

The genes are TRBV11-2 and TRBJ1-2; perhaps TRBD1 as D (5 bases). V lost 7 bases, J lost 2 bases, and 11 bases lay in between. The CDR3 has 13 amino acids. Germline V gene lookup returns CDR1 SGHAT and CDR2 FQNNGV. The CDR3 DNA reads TGTGCCAGCACCTTTGACAGAAACTATGGCTACACCTTC. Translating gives CASTFDRNYGYTF.

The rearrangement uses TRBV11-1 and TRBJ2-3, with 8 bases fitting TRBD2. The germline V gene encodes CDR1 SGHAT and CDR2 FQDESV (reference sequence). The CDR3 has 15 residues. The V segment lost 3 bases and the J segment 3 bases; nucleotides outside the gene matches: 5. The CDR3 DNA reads TGTGCCAGCAGCTTCAATCGGGGGGGGACAGATACGCAGTATTTT. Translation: CASSFNRGGTDTQYF.

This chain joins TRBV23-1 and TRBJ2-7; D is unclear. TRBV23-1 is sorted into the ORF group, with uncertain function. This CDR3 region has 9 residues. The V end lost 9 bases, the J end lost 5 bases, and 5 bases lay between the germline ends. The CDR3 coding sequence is TGCGCCAGTGAGGACGAGCAGTACTTC. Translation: CASEDEQYF.